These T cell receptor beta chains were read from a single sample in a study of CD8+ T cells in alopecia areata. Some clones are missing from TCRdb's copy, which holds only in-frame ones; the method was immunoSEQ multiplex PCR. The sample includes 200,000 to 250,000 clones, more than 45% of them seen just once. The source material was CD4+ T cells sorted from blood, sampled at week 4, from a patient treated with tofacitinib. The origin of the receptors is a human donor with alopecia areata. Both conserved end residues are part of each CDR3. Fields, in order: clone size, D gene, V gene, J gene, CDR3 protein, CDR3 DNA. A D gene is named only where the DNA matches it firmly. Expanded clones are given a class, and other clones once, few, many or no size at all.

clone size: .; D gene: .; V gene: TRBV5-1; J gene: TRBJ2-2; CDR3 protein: CASSLGQNTGELFF; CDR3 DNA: TGCGCCAGCAGCTTGGGACAGAACACCGGGGAGCTGTTTTTT
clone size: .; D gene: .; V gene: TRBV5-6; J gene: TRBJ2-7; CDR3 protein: CASSFRDAFFEQYF; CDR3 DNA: TGTGCCAGCAGCTTTCGGGACGCCTTCTTCGAGCAGTACTTC
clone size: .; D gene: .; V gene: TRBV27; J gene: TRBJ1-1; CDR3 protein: CASRRPTETAEAFF; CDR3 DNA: TGTGCCAGCAGACGTCCAACAGAGACGGCTGAAGCTTTCTTT
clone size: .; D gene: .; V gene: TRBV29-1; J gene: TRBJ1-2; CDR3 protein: CSVQREGGYTF; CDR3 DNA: TGCAGCGTGCAAAGGGAAGGTGGCTACACCTTC
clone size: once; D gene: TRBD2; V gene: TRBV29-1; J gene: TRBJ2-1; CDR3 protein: CSVASGGVGEQFF; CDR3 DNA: TGCAGCGTCGCTAGCGGGGGGGTCGGTGAGCAGTTCTTC
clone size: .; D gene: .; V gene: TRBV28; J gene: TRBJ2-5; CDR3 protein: CASTLPGGGTETQYF; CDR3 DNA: TGTGCCAGCACCCTACCAGGGGGGGGTACAGAGACCCAGTACTTC
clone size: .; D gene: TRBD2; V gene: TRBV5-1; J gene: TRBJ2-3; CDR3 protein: CASSLLVAGPDTQYF; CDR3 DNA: TGCGCCAGCAGCTTGTTGGTAGCGGGGCCAGATACGCAGTATTTT
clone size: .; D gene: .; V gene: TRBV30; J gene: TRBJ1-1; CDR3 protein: CAWTVGATEAFF; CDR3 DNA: TGTGCCTGGACTGTGGGGGCGACTGAAGCTTTCTTT
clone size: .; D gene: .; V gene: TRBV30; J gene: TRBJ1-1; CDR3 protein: CAWSVVGAEAFF; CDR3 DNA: TGTGCCTGGAGTGTGGTGGGCGCAGAAGCTTTCTTT
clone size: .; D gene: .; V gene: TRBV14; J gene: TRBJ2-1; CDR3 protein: CASSQERVVWFF; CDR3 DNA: TGTGCCAGCAGCCAAGAGAGGGTGGTGTGGTTCTTC
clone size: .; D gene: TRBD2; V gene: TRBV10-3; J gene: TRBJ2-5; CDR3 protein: CAISGSGDGETQYF; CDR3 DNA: TGTGCCATCAGCGGCAGCGGGGACGGAGAGACCCAGTACTTC
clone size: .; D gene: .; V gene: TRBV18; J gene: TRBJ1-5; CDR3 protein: CASSPPGLDNQPQHF; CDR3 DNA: TGTGCCAGCTCACCCCCAGGGCTTGACAATCAGCCCCAGCATTTT
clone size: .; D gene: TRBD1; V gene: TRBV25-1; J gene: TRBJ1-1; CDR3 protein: CASNPGQSNTEAFF; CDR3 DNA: TGTGCCAGCAATCCGGGACAGTCGAACACTGAAGCTTTCTTT
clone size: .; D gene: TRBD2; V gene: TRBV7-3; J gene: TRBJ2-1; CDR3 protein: CASSLTGTSDEQFF; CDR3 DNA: TGTGCCAGCAGCTTAACCGGGACTAGCGATGAGCAGTTCTTC
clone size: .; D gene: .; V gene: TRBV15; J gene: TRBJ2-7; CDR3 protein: CATSRTGLNYEQYF; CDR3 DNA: TGTGCCACCAGCAGGACAGGACTAAACTACGAGCAGTACTTC
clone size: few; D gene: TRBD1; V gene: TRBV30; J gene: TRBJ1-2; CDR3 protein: CAWSPGQGGGYTF; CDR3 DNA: TGTGCCTGGAGCCCGGGACAGGGGGGCGGCTACACCTTC
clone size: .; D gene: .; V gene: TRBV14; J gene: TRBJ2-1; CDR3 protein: CASSQVPGGNEQFF; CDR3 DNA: TGTGCCAGCAGCCAGGTACCCGGGGGCAATGAGCAGTTCTTC
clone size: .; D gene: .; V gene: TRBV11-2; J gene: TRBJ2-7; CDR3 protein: CASSSGVVGYEQYF; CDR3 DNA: TGTGCCAGCAGCTCAGGGGTTGTTGGGTACGAGCAGTACTTC
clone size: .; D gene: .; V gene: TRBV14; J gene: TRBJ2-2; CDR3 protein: CASSQDRLGHLNTGELFF; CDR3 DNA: TGTGCCAGCAGCCAAGATCGATTGGGACACCTGAACACCGGGGAGCTGTTTTTT
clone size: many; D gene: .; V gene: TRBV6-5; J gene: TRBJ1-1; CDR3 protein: CASSLRENTEAFF; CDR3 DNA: TGTGCCAGCAGCCTCAGGGAGAACACTGAAGCTTTCTTT
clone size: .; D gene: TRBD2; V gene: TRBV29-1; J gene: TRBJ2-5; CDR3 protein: CSVVRGVQETQYF; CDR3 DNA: TGCAGCGTTGTTCGGGGGGTCCAAGAGACCCAGTACTTC
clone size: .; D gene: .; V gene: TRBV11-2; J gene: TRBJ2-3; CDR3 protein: CASSFPTLRALTDTQYF; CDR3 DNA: TGTGCCAGCAGCTTCCCCACCTTGAGGGCATTAACAGATACGCAGTATTTT
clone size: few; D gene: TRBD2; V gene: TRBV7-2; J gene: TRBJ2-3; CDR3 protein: CASSLDLVAGSDTQYF; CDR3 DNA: TGTGCCAGCAGCTTAGATTTAGTAGCGGGGTCAGATACGCAGTATTTT
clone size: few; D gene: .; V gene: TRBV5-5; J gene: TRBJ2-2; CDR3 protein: CASSLLDPRGTGELFF; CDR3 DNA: TGTGCCAGCAGCTTGCTGGACCCGCGTGGGACCGGGGAGCTGTTTTTT
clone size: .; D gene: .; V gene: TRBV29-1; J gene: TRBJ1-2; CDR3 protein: CSVLAGDGYTF; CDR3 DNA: TGCAGCGTCCTAGCAGGGGATGGCTACACCTTC
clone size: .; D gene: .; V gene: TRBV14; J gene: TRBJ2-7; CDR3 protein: CASSRELQGEQYF; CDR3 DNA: TGTGCCAGCAGCCGAGAACTCCAAGGCGAGCAGTACTTC
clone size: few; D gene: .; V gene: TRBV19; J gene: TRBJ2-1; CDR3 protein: CASSMPGPSYNEQFF; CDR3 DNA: TGTGCCAGTAGTATGCCGGGGCCATCCTACAATGAGCAGTTCTTC
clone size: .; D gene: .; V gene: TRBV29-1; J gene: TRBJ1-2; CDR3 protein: CSVLTPKDGYTF; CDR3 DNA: TGCAGCGTCTTGACCCCGAAGGACGGCTACACCTTC
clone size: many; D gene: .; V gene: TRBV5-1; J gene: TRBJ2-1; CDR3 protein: CASSEDSYNEQFF; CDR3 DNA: TGCGCCAGCAGCGAGGACTCTTACAATGAGCAGTTCTTC
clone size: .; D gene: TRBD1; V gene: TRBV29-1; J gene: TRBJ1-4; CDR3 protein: CSVDLGQGEEKLFF; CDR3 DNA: TGCAGCGTTGACCTCGGACAGGGAGAGGAAAAACTGTTTTTT
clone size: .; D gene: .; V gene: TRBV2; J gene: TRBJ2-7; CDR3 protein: CASSISGGRYEQYF; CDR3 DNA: TGTGCCAGCAGTATTTCAGGAGGCCGCTACGAGCAGTACTTC
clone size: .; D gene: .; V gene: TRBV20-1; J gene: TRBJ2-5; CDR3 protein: CSARDGKTQYF; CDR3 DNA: TGCAGTGCTAGAGATGGGAAGACCCAGTACTTC
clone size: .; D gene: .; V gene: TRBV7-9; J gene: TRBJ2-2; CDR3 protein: CASAGGAPTGELFF; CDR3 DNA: TGTGCCAGTGCTGGGGGGGCGCCCACCGGGGAGCTGTTTTTT
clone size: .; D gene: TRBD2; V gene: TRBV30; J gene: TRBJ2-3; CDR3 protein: CAWRKGLATDTQYF; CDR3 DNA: TGTGCCTGGAGAAAAGGACTAGCCACAGATACGCAGTATTTT
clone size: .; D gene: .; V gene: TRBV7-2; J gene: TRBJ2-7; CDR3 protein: CAIERAYEQYF; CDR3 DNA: TGTGCCATTGAAAGAGCTTACGAGCAGTACTTC
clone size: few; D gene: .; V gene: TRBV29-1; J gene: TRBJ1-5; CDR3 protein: CSVAGSLNQPQHF; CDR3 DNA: TGCAGCGTTGCGGGCAGCCTCAATCAGCCCCAGCATTTT
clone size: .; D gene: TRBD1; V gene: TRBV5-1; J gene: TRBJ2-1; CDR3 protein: CASSFALRDSQEQFF; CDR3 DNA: TGCGCCAGCAGCTTCGCCCTAAGGGACAGCCAAGAGCAGTTCTTC
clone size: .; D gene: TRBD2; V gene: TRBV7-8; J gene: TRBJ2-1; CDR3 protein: CASSSERDSYNEQFF; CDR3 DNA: TGTGCCAGCAGCTCTGAGCGGGACTCCTACAATGAGCAGTTCTTC
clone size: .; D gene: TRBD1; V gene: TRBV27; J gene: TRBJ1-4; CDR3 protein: CASSSGTGSEKLFF; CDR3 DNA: TGTGCCAGCAGTTCCGGGACAGGGAGTGAAAAACTGTTTTTT
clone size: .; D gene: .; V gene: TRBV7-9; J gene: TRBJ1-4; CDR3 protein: CASSLPRGKLFF; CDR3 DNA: TGTGCCAGCAGCTTACCGAGGGGAAAACTGTTTTTT
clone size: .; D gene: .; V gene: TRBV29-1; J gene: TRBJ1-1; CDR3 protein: CSVEAMNTEAFF; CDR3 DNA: TGCAGCGTTGAAGCCATGAACACTGAAGCTTTCTTT
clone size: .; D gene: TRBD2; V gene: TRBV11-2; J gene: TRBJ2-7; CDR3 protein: CASSLELVPGTSYEQYF; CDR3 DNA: TGTGCCAGCAGCTTAGAATTGGTCCCGGGGACTAGTTACGAGCAGTACTTC
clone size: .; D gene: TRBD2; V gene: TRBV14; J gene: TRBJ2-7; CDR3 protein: CASRPAGVSYEQYF; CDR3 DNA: TGTGCCAGCAGACCGGCGGGGGTATCCTACGAGCAGTACTTC
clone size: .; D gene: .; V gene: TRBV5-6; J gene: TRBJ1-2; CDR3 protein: CASSLFSRGSYGYTF; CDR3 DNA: TGTGCCAGCAGCTTGTTTAGCAGGGGAAGCTATGGCTACACCTTC
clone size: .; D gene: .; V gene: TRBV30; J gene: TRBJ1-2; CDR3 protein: CAWMVRANGGYTF; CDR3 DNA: TGTGCCTGGATGGTCCGGGCCAACGGGGGCTACACCTTC
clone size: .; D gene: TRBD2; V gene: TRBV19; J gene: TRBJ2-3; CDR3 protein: CASMGGSTDTQYF; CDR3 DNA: TGTGCCAGTATGGGGGGGAGCACAGATACGCAGTATTTT
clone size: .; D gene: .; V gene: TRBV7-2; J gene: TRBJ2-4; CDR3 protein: CASSLSVSQNIQYF; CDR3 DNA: TGTGCCAGCAGCTTAAGTGTGTCCCAAAACATTCAGTACTTC
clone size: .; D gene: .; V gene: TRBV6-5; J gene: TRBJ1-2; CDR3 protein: CASYEGIVGGYTF; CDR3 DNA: TGTGCCAGCTACGAAGGGATAGTAGGTGGCTACACCTTC
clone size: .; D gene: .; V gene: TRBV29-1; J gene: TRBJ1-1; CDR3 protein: CSVGRGIMNTEAFF; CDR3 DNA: TGCAGCGTTGGCCGGGGAATCATGAACACTGAAGCTTTCTTT
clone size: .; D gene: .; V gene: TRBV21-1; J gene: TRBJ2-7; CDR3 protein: CASSTPGQPSYEQYF; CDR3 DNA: TGTGCCAGCAGCACGCCGGGACAGCCCTCCTACGAGCAGTACTTC
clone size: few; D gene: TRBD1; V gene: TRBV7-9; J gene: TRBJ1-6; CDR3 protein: CASSLALGQSLHSPLHF; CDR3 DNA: TGTGCCAGCAGCTTAGCGTTGGGACAGAGTTTACATTCACCCCTCCACTTT
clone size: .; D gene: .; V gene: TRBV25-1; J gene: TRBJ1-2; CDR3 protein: CASSEGRWGYTF; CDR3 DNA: TGTGCCAGCAGTGAAGGCCGGTGGGGCTACACCTTC
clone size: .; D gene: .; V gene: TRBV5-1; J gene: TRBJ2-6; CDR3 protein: CASSLRDSGANVLTF; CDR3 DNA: TGCGCCAGCAGCTTGCGGGACTCTGGGGCCAACGTCCTGACTTTC